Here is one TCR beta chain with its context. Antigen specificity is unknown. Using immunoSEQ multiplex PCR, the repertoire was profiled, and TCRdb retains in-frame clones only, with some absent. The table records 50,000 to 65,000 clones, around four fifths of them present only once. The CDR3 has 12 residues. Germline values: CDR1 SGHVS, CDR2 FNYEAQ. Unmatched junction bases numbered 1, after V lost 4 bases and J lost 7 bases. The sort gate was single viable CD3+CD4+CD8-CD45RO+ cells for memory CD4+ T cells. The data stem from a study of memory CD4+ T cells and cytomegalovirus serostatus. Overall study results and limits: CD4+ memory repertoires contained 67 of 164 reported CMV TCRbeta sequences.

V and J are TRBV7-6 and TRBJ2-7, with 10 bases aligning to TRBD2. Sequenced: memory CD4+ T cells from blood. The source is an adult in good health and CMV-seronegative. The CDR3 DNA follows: TGTGCCAGCAGCTCGACTAGCGGGGAGCAGTACTTC. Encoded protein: CASSSTSGEQYF.